The next 29 T cell receptor beta chains were all read from a single sample in a study of T cells after yellow fever vaccination. Each CDR3 protein is one row after TCRdb ran MiXCR on the 5' RACE reads. The table has some 300,000 distinct CDR3 sequences, around 3.9% seen once; the top ten hold around 22%. The sequencing here drew on PBMCs, taken on the day of the yellow fever booster vaccination. These receptors originate from a man younger than 35 who received the YFV17D yellow fever vaccine.

This clonotype showed up many times. This rearrangement joins TRBV7-8 to TRBJ1-5; D gene ambiguous. The ends were cut back, 2 bases at V and 5 bases at J, with 28 bases in the middle. CDR1 SGHVS and CDR2 FQNEAQ come from the germline V gene. The CDR3 loop spans 20 amino acids. The CDR3 spells CASSLWLSGRMDLTDQPQHF. CDR3 nucleotide sequence: TGTGCCAGCAGCTTATGGCTCTCCGGCCGTATGGACCTAACAGATCAGCCCCAGCATTTT.

This clonotype was observed a few times. This chain links TRBV20-1 with TRBJ2-5, with D hard to call. Germline V CDR1 and CDR2: DFQATT, SNEGSKA (reference sequence). Trimming shortened V by 4 bases and J by 1 base, and 7 bases separated the two germline ends. The CDR3 spans 12 residues. The CDR3 loop is CSAKSGQETQYF. The CDR3, as DNA: TGCAGTGCTAAGTCAGGCCAAGAGACCCAGTACTTC.

This clonotype was counted at least ten times. J is TRBJ1-6 and V is TRBV7-9; no reliable D call. The germline V gene encodes CDR1 SEHNR and CDR2 FQNEAQ (reference sequence). The CDR3 has 15 residues. Trimming took 4 bases from V and 3 from J, leaving 10 bases between them. In nucleotides, the CDR3 is TGTGCCAGCAGCTCTAAGGTCGGCTATAATTCACCCCTCCACTTT. Protein product: CASSSKVGYNSPLHF. The entire variable domain, with the rest obtained from reference TRBV7-9 and TRBJ1-6, is as follows: DTGVSQNPRHKITKRGQNVTFRCDPISEHNRLYWYRQTLGQGPEFLTYFQNEAQLEKSRLLSDRFSAERPKGSFSTLEIQRTEQGDSAMYLCASSSKVGYNSPLHFGNGTRLTVT.

This clonotype was detected a few times. The genes are TRBV28 and TRBJ1-1; D possibly corresponds to TRBD1 (6 bases). Per the germline V gene, CDR1 is MDHEN and CDR2 is SYDVKM. This CDR3 comprises 15 residues. Trimming removed 10 bases at V and 0 bases at J, with 18 bases between. In DNA form, the CDR3 reads TGTGCCACCGAGAACTCAGGGGCGATGAACACTGAAGCTTTCTTT. Translating gives CATENSGAMNTEAFF. Together with reference TRBV28 and TRBJ1-1, the CDR3 gives the full variable domain: DVKVTQSSRYLVKRTGEKVFLECVQDMDHENMFWYRQDPGLGLRLIYFSYDVKMKEKGDIPEGYSVSREKKERFSLILESASTNQTSMYLCATENSGAMNTEAFFGQGTRLTVV.

This clonotype has just a few counts. The rearrangement links TRBV23-1 to TRBJ1-2; 9 bases agree with TRBD1. TRBV23-1 is filed as an ORF, its function uncertain. J lost 8 bases, V lost 3 bases, and 13 bases had no gene match. This CDR3 has 16 amino acids. CDR3 coding DNA: TGCGCCAGCAGTCAGATCCGCCGGGACAGGGCATGCGGCTACACCTTC. This codes for CASSQIRRDRACGYTF.

This clonotype was detected only a few times. The genes are TRBV19 and TRBJ1-1, with a possible D match to TRBD1 (5 bases). Between the trimmed V and J ends, which lost 3 bases and 1 base, there was a span of 12 bases. The germline CDR1 and CDR2 sequences are LNHDA and SQIVND (reference sequence). This CDR3 comprises 15 residues. In nucleotides, the CDR3 is TGTGCCAGTAGTATCTATGGGGGACCGAACACTGAAGCTTTCTTT. Amino acids: CASSIYGGPNTEAFF.

The V gene is TRBV6-1, the J gene TRBJ1-5, with D perhaps TRBD1 (6 bases). Trimming removed 4 bases at V and 6 bases at J, with 10 bases between. Germline assignment: CDR1 MNHNS and CDR2 SASEGT. This CDR3 has 13 residues. This CDR3 reads CASSVQGSQPQHF. The CDR3 DNA follows: TGTGCCAGCAGTGTACAGGGATCTCAGCCCCAGCATTTT.

The chain combines TRBV12-3 or TRBV12-4 with TRBJ2-4; D is unclear. The CDR3 is made up of 12 amino acids. Trimming left V 6 bases short and J 11 bases short, with 14 bases between. CDR3 DNA sequence: TGTGCCAGCAGGTTCCTAGGTGGCTTTCAGTACTTC. It encodes CASRFLGGFQYF.

This clonotype was seen only a few times. CDR3 DNA sequence: TGTGCCAGCAGCCAAGAGGGACGGCCTGAGGATACGCAGTATTTT. This encodes CASSQEGRPEDTQYF. V usage is TRBV4-2 and J usage is TRBJ2-3; D assignment may be TRBD1 or TRBD2 (5 bases each). The CDR3 consists of 15 residues. V gave up 0 bases and J gave up 6 bases, with 13 bases separating them. Germline CDR1 reads LGHNA; CDR2 reads YNFKEQ.

This clonotype was observed at least ten times. The chain carries TRBV20-1 and TRBJ2-3; the D is unclear. This CDR3 comprises 12 residues. Germline CDR1 DFQATT, CDR2 SNEGSKA (reference sequence). V lost 3 bases and J lost 6, with 10 bases in between. DNA of the CDR3: TGCAGTGCTAGTTCGGGCTCCGATACGCAGTATTTT. Its translation is CSASSGSDTQYF.

In its sample, this clonotype was seen a few times. V and J are TRBV5-5 and TRBJ2-3; tentative D call: TRBD1 (6 bases). CDR3 length: 14 amino acids. V lost 5 bases and J 4 bases, leaving 14 bases between the germline ends. The germline gives CDR1 SGHKS, CDR2 YYEKEE (reference sequence). The CDR3 nucleotides read TGTGCCAGCAGTCCCGGGACAATCCCAGATACGCAGTATTTT. This codes for CASSPGTIPDTQYF.

The V call is TRBV5-5, the J call TRBJ2-5; 9 positions match TRBD1. CDR1 SGHKS and CDR2 YYEKEE come from the germline V gene (reference sequence). CDR3 length equals 15 residues. The junction had 8 bases not matched to a gene; V was cut back by 3 bases and J by 5 bases. DNA of the CDR3: TGTGCCAGCAGCTCCCCGGGACAGGGAAAGGAGACCCAGTACTTC. It translates to CASSSPGQGKETQYF.

This clonotype came up a few times. This rearrangement joins TRBV3-1 to TRBJ2-7; D call uncertain. CDR3 length: 15 amino acids. V lost 7 bases, J lost 0 bases, and 16 bases lay in between. Germline-derived CDR1 and CDR2 are LGHDT and YNNKEL (reference sequence). The CDR3 protein is CASTHGYPGSYEQYF. The CDR3 DNA is TGTGCCAGCACCCACGGGTATCCGGGCTCCTACGAGCAGTACTTC.

Ten or more counts support this clonotype. The chain links TRBV18 to TRBJ2-3; TRBD2 matches at 8 bases. CDR3 length: 16 amino acids. CDR1 and CDR2 from the germline V gene are KGHSH and LQKENI. The V gene end was trimmed by 6 bases and the J gene end by 2 bases; junction bases not matched to a gene: 10. The CDR3 loop is CASSPTSATTTDTQYF. CDR3 nucleotide sequence: TGTGCCAGCTCGCCGACTAGCGCCACCACCACAGATACGCAGTATTTT.

This clonotype has a handful of counts. The V and J genes are TRBV10-3 and TRBJ1-1; D gene ambiguous. Per germline, CDR1 ENHRY and CDR2 SYGVKD. The CDR3 loop spans 16 amino acids. The germline V and J ends were trimmed by 2 bases and 3 bases, with 16 bases remaining between them. CDR3 nucleotide sequence: TGTGCCATCAGTGAGGGACGAGTTCGGGGTGACACTGAAGCTTTCTTT. It specifies CAISEGRVRGDTEAFF.

This rearrangement joins TRBV7-2 to TRBJ1-2, with D unresolved. Germline CDR1 and CDR2: SGHTA and FQGNSA. The CDR3 is made up of 12 amino acids. V dropped 2 bases and J dropped 3 bases, with 4 bases sitting between them. CDR3 sequence: CASSLLDYGYTF. The DNA of the CDR3 is TGTGCCAGCAGCTTATTGGACTATGGCTACACCTTC.

This clonotype was seen many times. The chain recombines TRBV5-1 with TRBJ2-3; 8 bases are a match to TRBD2. This CDR3 has 16 amino acids. CDR1 and CDR2 (germline): SGHRS, YFSETQ. V lost 4 bases, J lost 0 bases, and 7 bases stayed unmatched. CDR3 protein: CASSPGLASSTDTQYF. The DNA for the CDR3 is TGCGCCAGCAGCCCCGGACTAGCTTCTAGCACAGATACGCAGTATTTT.

This clonotype came up many times. In DNA form, the CDR3 reads TGTGCCAGCCAGCGAAATGAAAAACTGTTTTTT. Encoded protein: CASQRNEKLFF. The rearrangement uses TRBV7-9 and TRBJ1-4; D is ambiguous. Trimming pared 8 bases from V and 5 bases from J, leaving 6 bases between. This CDR3 contains 11 residues. Per germline, CDR1 SEHNR and CDR2 FQNEAQ (reference sequence).

This clonotype has at least ten counts. The rearrangement links TRBV5-1 to TRBJ2-5; weak D call: TRBD1 (5 bases). Trimming pared 5 bases from V and 8 bases from J, leaving 16 bases between. Germline V gene sequence: CDR1 SGHRS, CDR2 YFSETQ. CDR3 length: 13 amino acids. The CDR3 DNA follows: TGCGCCAGCAGTATTGGGGCAGACGAAACCCAGTACTTC. Encoded protein: CASSIGADETQYF.

This clonotype showed up many times. The V and J genes are TRBV25-1 and TRBJ2-3; 10 bases align to TRBD2. Germline CDR1 MGHDK, CDR2 SYGVNS. The CDR3 has 18 amino acids. Trimming cost V 2 bases and J 0 bases; bases outside gene matches: 8. Here the CDR3 reads CASSENRLAGLSTDTQYF. CDR3 nucleotide sequence: TGTGCCAGCAGTGAAAACCGACTAGCGGGTCTTAGCACAGATACGCAGTATTTT. The full variable domain, its missing parts supplied by reference TRBV25-1 and TRBJ2-3, is EADIYQTPRYLVIGTGKKITLECSQTMGHDKMYWYQQDPGMELHLIHYSYGVNSTEKGDLSSESTVSRIRTEHFPLTLESARPSHTSQYLCASSENRLAGLSTDTQYFGPGTRLTVL.

This clonotype was counted between two and nine times. The V and J genes are TRBV20-1 and TRBJ2-1; perhaps TRBD2 as D (6 bases). Germline V gene lookup returns CDR1 DFQATT and CDR2 SNEGSKA (reference sequence). Trimming removed 1 base from V and 2 bases from J, with 9 bases in between. CDR3 size: 14 residues. In nucleotides, the CDR3 is TGCAGTGCTAGAGTGGGGGGACCCTACAATGAGCAGTTCTTC. Its protein product is CSARVGGPYNEQFF.

The chain recombines TRBV6-1 with TRBJ1-2, with D possibly matching TRBD1 (5 bases). CDR3 size: 14 residues. V lost 0 bases to trimming and J lost 12 bases, with 17 bases between them. The germline CDR1 and CDR2 sequences are MNHNS and SASEGT. CDR3 protein: CASSEAGTDGWNTF. The CDR3, as DNA: TGTGCCAGCAGTGAAGCGGGGACGGACGGTTGGAACACCTTC.

This clonotype was counted ten times or more. This chain joins TRBV5-1 and TRBJ2-2, with D unresolved. Looked up from germline, CDR1 is SGHRS and CDR2 is YFSETQ. The CDR3 is 14 residues long. Between the trimmed V and J ends, which lost 0 bases and 5 bases, there was a span of 8 bases. CDR3 sequence: CASSLDASTGELFF. The DNA of the CDR3 is TGCGCCAGCAGCTTGGATGCCTCGACCGGGGAGCTGTTTTTT. The full variable domain, rest sourced from reference TRBV5-1 and TRBJ2-2, is KAGVTQTPRYLIKTRGQQVTLSCSPISGHRSVSWYQQTPGQGLQFLFEYFSETQRNKGNFPGRFSGRQFSNSRSEMNVSTLELGDSALYLCASSLDASTGELFFGEGSRLTVL.

This chain uses TRBV20-1 with TRBJ2-1; 10 nucleotides agree with TRBD2. V shed 1 base and J 0 bases; nucleotides not matched to a gene: 12. The CDR3 contains 19 residues. Germline V gene sequence: CDR1 DFQATT, CDR2 SNEGSKA (reference sequence). CDR3 nucleotide sequence: TGCAGTGCTAGAGCGAGAGATTCTAGCGGGGGAGGCTCCTACAATGAGCAGTTCTTC. Translated, it gives CSARARDSSGGGSYNEQFF.

CDR3 nucleotides: TGTGCCAGTAGACCTAGCGGGGGATTAGATACGCAGTATTTT. Its translation: CASRPSGGLDTQYF. The chain employs TRBV19 and TRBJ2-3; TRBD2 matches at 10 bases. V shed 6 bases and J 5 bases; nucleotides not matched to a gene: 5. Germline V gene data show CDR1 as LNHDA and CDR2 as SQIVND (reference sequence). The CDR3 runs to 14 residues.

This clonotype has a count of ten or more. Here the CDR3 reads CSAPRTAHNEQFF. The CDR3 DNA reads as TGCAGTGCTCCAAGGACAGCCCACAATGAGCAGTTCTTC. The chain employs TRBV20-1 and TRBJ2-1; tentative D call: TRBD1 (6 bases). CDR3 length: 13 residues. Germline-derived CDR1 and CDR2 are DFQATT and SNEGSKA (reference sequence). Trimming pared 5 bases from V and 5 bases from J, leaving 13 bases between.

This clonotype was recorded at least ten times. The rearrangement uses TRBV2 and TRBJ2-1; TRBD2 agrees at 10 bases. CDR1 and CDR2 from the germline V gene are SNHLY and FYNNEI. Germline trimming cut 4 bases from V and 0 bases from J; bases unmatched to any gene: 15. This CDR3 is built from 20 residues. The CDR3 spells CASSASVAGGSLFSYNEQFF. The CDR3, as DNA: TGTGCCAGCAGTGCCTCCGTAGCGGGGGGTTCCCTCTTCTCCTACAATGAGCAGTTCTTC. The full variable domain, in which reference TRBV2 and TRBJ2-1 provide the parts outside the CDR3, is EPEVTQTPSHQVTQMGQEVILRCVPISNHLYFYWYRQILGQKVEFLVSFYNNEISEKSEIFDDQFSVERPDGSNFTLKIRSTKLEDSAMYFCASSASVAGGSLFSYNEQFFGPGTRLTVL.

This clonotype was recorded at least ten times. The gene calls are TRBV4-1 and TRBJ2-2; 7 nucleotides agree with TRBD1. There are 13 residues in the CDR3. Germline CDR1 reads MGHRA; CDR2 reads YSYEKL. The V gene end was trimmed by 9 bases and the J gene end by 6 bases; junction bases not matched to a gene: 7. CDR3 residues: CASGTVYPGELFF. Here the CDR3 DNA reads TGCGCCAGTGGGACAGTTTACCCCGGGGAGCTGTTTTTT.

This clonotype was counted at least ten times. The chain couples TRBV7-3 to TRBJ2-7, with D uncertain. The V end lost 1 base, the J end lost 4 bases, and 8 bases lay between the germline ends. In germline, CDR1 is SGHTA, CDR2 FQGTGA. This CDR3 is built from 13 residues. Written as DNA, the CDR3 is TGTGCCAGCAGCTTAAGAGCCACATACGAGCAGTACTTC. Its protein is CASSLRATYEQYF.